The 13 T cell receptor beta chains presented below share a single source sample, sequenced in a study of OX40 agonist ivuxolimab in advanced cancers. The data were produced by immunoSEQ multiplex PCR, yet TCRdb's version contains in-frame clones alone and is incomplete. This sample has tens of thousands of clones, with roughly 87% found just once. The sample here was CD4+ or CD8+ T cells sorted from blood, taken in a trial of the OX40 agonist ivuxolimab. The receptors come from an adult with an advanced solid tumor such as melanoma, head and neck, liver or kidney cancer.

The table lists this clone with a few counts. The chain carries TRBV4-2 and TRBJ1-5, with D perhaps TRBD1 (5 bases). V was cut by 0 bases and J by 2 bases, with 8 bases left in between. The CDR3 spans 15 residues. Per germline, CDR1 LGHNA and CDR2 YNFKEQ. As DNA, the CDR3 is TGTGCCAGCAGCCAAGAGTTGGGGGGCAATCAGCCCCAGCATTTT. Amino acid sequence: CASSQELGGNQPQHF.

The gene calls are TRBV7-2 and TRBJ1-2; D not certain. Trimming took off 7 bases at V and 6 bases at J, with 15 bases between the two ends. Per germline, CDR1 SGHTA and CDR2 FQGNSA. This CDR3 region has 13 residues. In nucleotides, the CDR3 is TGTGCCAGCACGATATCCCGGTGGGATGGCTACACCTTC. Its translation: CASTISRWDGYTF.

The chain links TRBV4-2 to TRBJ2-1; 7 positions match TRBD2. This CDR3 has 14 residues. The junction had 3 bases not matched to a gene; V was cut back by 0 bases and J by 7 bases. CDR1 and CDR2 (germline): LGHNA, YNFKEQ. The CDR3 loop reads CASSQDREGNEQFF. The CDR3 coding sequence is TGTGCCAGCAGCCAAGACAGGGAGGGGAATGAGCAGTTCTTC.

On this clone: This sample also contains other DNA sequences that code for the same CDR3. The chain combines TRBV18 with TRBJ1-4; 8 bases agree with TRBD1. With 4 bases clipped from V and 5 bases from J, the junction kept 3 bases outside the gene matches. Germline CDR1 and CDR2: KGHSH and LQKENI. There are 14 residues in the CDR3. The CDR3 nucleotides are TGTGCCAGCTCACAGGACAGGGCGAATGAAAAACTGTTTTTT. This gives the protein CASSQDRANEKLFF.

The CDR3 DNA follows: TGTGCCAGCAGTTACTCCGTAGGACAGGGGCCTCAGCCCCAGCATTTT. This gives the protein CASSYSVGQGPQPQHF. The chain combines TRBV6-6 with TRBJ1-5, with TRBD1 identical over 9 bases. The CDR3 has 16 residues. V dropped 0 bases and J dropped 6; count of bases not matched to a gene: 6. Germline values: CDR1 MNHNY, CDR2 SVGAGI (reference sequence).

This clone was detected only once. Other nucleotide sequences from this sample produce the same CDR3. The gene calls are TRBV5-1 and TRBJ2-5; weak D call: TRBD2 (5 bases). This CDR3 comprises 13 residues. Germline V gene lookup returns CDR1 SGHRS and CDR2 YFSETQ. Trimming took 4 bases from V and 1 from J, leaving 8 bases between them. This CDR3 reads CASSAGGQETQYF. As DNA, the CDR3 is TGCGCCAGCAGCGCTGGAGGCCAAGAGACCCAGTACTTC.

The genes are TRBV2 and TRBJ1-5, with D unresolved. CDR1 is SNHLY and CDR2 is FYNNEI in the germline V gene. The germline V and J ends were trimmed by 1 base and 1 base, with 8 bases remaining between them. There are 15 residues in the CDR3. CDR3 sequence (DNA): TGTGCCAGCAGTGAAGAGTATCTGAGCAATCAGCCCCAGCATTTT. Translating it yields CASSEEYLSNQPQHF.

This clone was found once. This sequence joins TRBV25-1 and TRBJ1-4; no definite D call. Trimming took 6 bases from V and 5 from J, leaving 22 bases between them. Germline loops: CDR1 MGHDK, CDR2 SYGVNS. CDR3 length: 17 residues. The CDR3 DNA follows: TGTGCCAGCAGCGCATCCGTTAACACTGCCGGGAATGAAAAACTGTTTTTT. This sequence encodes CASSASVNTAGNEKLFF.

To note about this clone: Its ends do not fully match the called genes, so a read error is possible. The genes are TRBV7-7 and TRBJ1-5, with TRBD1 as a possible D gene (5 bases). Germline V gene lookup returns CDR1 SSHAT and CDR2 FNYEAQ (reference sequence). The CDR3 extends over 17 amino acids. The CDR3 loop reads CASSLEWEGWGDQPQHF. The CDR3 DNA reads TGTGCTAGCAGCTTAGAATGGGAGGGGTGGGGCGATCAGCCCCAGCATTTT.

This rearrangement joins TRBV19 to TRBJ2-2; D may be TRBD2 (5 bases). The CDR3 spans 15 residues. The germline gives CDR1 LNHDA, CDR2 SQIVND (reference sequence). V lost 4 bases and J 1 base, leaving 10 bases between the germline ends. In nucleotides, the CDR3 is TGTGCCAGTAGTACCGGGATTATGAACACCGGGGAGCTGTTTTTT. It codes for CASSTGIMNTGELFF.

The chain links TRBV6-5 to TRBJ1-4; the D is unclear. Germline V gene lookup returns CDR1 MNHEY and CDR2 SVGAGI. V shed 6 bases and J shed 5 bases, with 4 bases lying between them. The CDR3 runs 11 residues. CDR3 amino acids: CASRLNEKLFF. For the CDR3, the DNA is TGTGCCAGCAGACTAAATGAAAAACTGTTTTTT.

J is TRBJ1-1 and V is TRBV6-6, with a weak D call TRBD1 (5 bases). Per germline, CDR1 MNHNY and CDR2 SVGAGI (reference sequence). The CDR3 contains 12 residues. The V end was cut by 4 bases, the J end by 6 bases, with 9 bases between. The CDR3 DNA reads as TGTGCCAGCAGTTTCATCAGGGCTGAAGCTTTCTTT. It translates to CASSFIRAEAFF.

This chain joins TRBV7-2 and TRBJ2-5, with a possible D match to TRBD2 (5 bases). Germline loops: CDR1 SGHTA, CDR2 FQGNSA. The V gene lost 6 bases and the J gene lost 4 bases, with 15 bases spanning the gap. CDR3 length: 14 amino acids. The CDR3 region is CASRRVSGAETQYF. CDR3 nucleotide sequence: TGTGCCAGCAGGCGGGTTTCAGGAGCAGAGACCCAGTACTTC.